The sequence of this T cell receptor (beta chain) was determined in a study of T cells in Graves' hyperthyroidism and ophthalmopathy. Study summary: At the time of initial diagnosis and before any treatment, peripheral blood was collected.

This CDR3 region has 13 residues. CDR1 and CDR2 from the germline V gene are ENHRY and SYGVKD. Diagnoses used clinical symptoms, serum thyroxine and TRAb, thyroid ultrasound and orbital computed tomography. The authors obtained PBMCs from more than 8 ml of fresh peripheral blood. Concerning this clonotype itself: The antigen remains unidentified. A much bigger clone sits one base away, suggesting this may be a read error.

TCR beta CDR3 regions were amplified from RNA. Using the HTBI primer set, a first-round RT-PCR was run on the TCR CDR3. TCRdb analysed the multiplex PCR reads with MiXCR anew, one entry per CDR3 protein. The table lists around 520,000 distinct CDR3 sequences, around 24% of them singletons, with roughly 10% in the top ten. Study-level points and caveats: Among clonotypes expanded in thyroid above 0.001, most were also found in blood.

This sequence joins TRBV10-3 and TRBJ1-1; 7 bases are shared with TRBD1. The sample comprised blood. The sequence was collected from a woman aged 25 to 39 with Graves' ophthalmopathy. DNA of the CDR3: TGTGCCATCAGTGGACAGGGAAAGACTGAAGCTTGCTTT. The encoded protein is CAISGQGKTEACF.